The 21 T cell receptor beta chains below all came from one sample that was sequenced in a study of blood T cell repertoires in COVID-19. Using immunoSEQ multiplex PCR, the repertoire was profiled, and TCRdb retains in-frame clones only, with some absent. The table has tens of thousands of clones, approximately 85% seen once. The sequencing input was peripheral blood. The receptors derive from a man aged 40-49 years with acute or convalescent COVID-19.

The chain carries TRBV6-5 and TRBJ1-2; D perhaps matches TRBD1 (5 bases). V lost 6 bases to trimming and J lost 9 bases, with 14 bases between them. The CDR3 covers 12 residues. Germline CDR1 is MNHEY and CDR2 is SVGAGI. This chain's CDR3 is CASSDGGWSYTF. The CDR3 bases are TGTGCCAGCAGCGACGGGGGTTGGAGCTACACCTTC.

In DNA, the CDR3 is TGCGCCAGCAGCTGGGGCGGCCAGGGGAGAAATGAGCAGTTCTTC. Its translation: CASSWGGQGRNEQFF. The rearrangement links TRBV5-1 to TRBJ2-1, with a possible D match to TRBD1 (6 bases). The V end was cut by 3 bases, the J end by 7 bases, with 17 bases between. The CDR3 is 15 amino acids. Germline V gene lookup returns CDR1 SGHRS and CDR2 YFSETQ.

The rearrangement uses TRBV6-5 and TRBJ1-2; 7 nucleotides agree with TRBD1. After removal of 4 bases from V and 6 bases from J, the junction contained 14 bases not matched to a gene. Per germline, CDR1 MNHEY and CDR2 SVGAGI. The length of the CDR3 is 16 residues. CDR3 bases: TGTGCCAGCAGTTCCTGGGACAGTCTTAGTCCTCATGGCTACACCTTC. The encoded protein is CASSSWDSLSPHGYTF.

DNA of the CDR3: TGCGCCAGCAGCGTAGGTTACGGGACAGGGGGCTTTGGCTACACCTTC. This codes for CASSVGYGTGGFGYTF. The rearrangement joins TRBV5-1 to TRBJ1-2; the match to TRBD1 covers 12 bases. The J segment lost 7 bases and the V segment lost 4 bases, leaving 11 bases of the junction unmatched. CDR1 and CDR2 from the germline V gene are SGHRS and YFSETQ. The CDR3 totals 16 residues.

The chain couples TRBV30 to TRBJ1-5; D may be TRBD1 (5 bases). The V end lost 5 bases, the J end lost 5 bases, and 16 bases lay between the germline ends. The germline CDR1 and CDR2 sequences are GTSNPN and SVGIG (reference sequence). CDR3 length: 14 amino acids. This CDR3 is CAWGPDMGYQPQHF. The CDR3 DNA is TGTGCCTGGGGACCGGACATGGGATATCAGCCCCAGCATTTT.

This chain uses TRBV19 with TRBJ2-5, with 7 nucleotides matching TRBD1. Germline CDR1 is LNHDA and CDR2 is SQIVND (reference sequence). Trimming removed 6 bases from V and 4 bases from J; junction bases left unmatched: 5. The CDR3 spans 13 residues. Here the CDR3 DNA reads TGTGCCAGTAGGAACAGGGGATCAGAGACCCAGTACTTC. Translated, it gives CASRNRGSETQYF. The full variable domain, its missing parts supplied by reference TRBV19 and TRBJ2-5, is DGGITQSPKYLFRKEGQNVTLSCEQNLNHDAMYWYRQDPGQGLRLIYYSQIVNDFQKGDIAEGYSVSREKKESFPLTVTSAQKNPTAFYLCASRNRGSETQYFGPGTRLLVL.

The chain couples TRBV10-3 to TRBJ2-5; a possible D gene is TRBD2 (5 bases). Deletions cut 3 bases from V and 2 bases from J, with 13 bases between. Germline-derived CDR1 and CDR2 are ENHRY and SYGVKD. The CDR3 spans 15 residues. CDR3: CAISEPSGEQETQYF. The CDR3 DNA reads as TGTGCCATCAGTGAACCCAGCGGAGAGCAAGAGACCCAGTACTTC.

The chain is built from TRBV28 and TRBJ2-5; D not resolved. Germline CDR1 is MDHEN and CDR2 is SYDVKM. Trimming stripped 2 bases from V and 5 bases from J, with 9 bases between. CDR3 length equals 13 residues. The CDR3: CASSLPPRETQYF. In nucleotides, the CDR3 is TGTGCCAGCAGTTTACCACCGAGGGAGACCCAGTACTTC. Drawing the rest from reference TRBV28 and TRBJ2-5, the complete variable domain is DVKVTQSSRYLVKRTGEKVFLECVQDMDHENMFWYRQDPGLGLRLIYFSYDVKMKEKGDIPEGYSVSREKKERFSLILESASTNQTSMYLCASSLPPRETQYFGPGTRLLVL.

For this clone: One end of the junction does not line up with germline, which may come from a read error. The chain links TRBV11-2 to TRBJ1-3, with D possibly matching TRBD1 (6 bases). CDR3 length equals 15 residues. CDR1 SGHAT and CDR2 FQNNGV come from the germline V gene. The CDR3 loop is CASSLDFSGVVGSFF. In DNA form, the CDR3 reads TGTGCCAGCAGCTTAGATTTTTCAGGGGTTGTTGGATCTTTTTTT.

The rearrangement links TRBV19 to TRBJ1-4; 7 bases match TRBD1. The CDR3 is 16 amino acids. The V and J ends lost 9 bases and 8 bases, in that order; junction bases with no gene match: 18. Germline V gene sequence: CDR1 LNHDA, CDR2 SQIVND (reference sequence). In nucleotides, the CDR3 is TGTGCCAGCAGACGACAGGGAACGGTGGTCAACGAAAAACTGTTTTTT. Translated, it gives CASRRQGTVVNEKLFF.

This clone has only one observation. The rearrangement links TRBV10-2 to TRBJ2-7, with a possible D match to TRBD1 (5 bases). The CDR3 totals 13 residues. Germline CDR1 and CDR2: WSHSY and SAAADI. Trimming shortened V by 3 bases and J by 3 bases, and 9 bases separated the two germline ends. Here the CDR3 DNA reads TGCGCCAGCAGTGATCAGGGTGGCTACGAGCAGTACTTC. It codes for CASSDQGGYEQYF.

The CDR3 loop is CASSLVPGTGYHNEQFF. CDR3 nucleotides: TGTGCCAGCAGCTTAGTCCCCGGGACAGGTTACCACAATGAGCAGTTCTTC. The genes are TRBV7-2 and TRBJ2-1, with 8 bases aligning to TRBD1. J was trimmed by 5 bases and V by 1 base; bases with no gene match: 10. Germline CDR1 is SGHTA and CDR2 is FQGNSA. This CDR3 comprises 17 residues.

This chain connects TRBV2 to TRBJ1-4, with TRBD1 matching 8 bases. Germline V gene data show CDR1 as SNHLY and CDR2 as FYNNEI. V dropped 6 bases and J dropped 7; count of bases not matched to a gene: 10. This CDR3 contains 15 residues. DNA for the CDR3: TGTGCCAGCAGCGCTTTGACAGGGGAGGCTGAAAAACTGTTTTTT. Amino acid sequence: CASSALTGEAEKLFF.

The chain links TRBV7-2 to TRBJ1-5; weak D call: TRBD1 (5 bases). The CDR3 consists of 14 residues. V lost 3 bases and J 7 bases, leaving 13 bases between the germline ends. Germline assignment: CDR1 SGHTA and CDR2 FQGNSA. This CDR3 is CASSFGGRGQPQHF. CDR3 in DNA: TGTGCCAGCAGCTTCGGGGGAAGAGGGCAGCCCCAGCATTTT.

The J gene is TRBJ2-4, the V gene TRBV10-3; 9 nucleotides align to TRBD1. This CDR3 contains 16 residues. CDR1 is ENHRY and CDR2 is SYGVKD in the germline V gene. After removal of 2 bases from V and 2 bases from J, the junction contained 4 bases not matched to a gene. This chain's CDR3 is CAISETGGATKNIQYF. The CDR3 DNA follows: TGTGCCATCAGTGAGACAGGGGGCGCGACCAAAAACATTCAGTACTTC.

CDR3 residues: CAWRTAQNTEAFF. The CDR3 nucleotides read TGTGCCTGGCGGACAGCGCAGAACACTGAAGCTTTCTTT. This rearrangement joins TRBV30 to TRBJ1-1, with D possibly being TRBD1 (6 bases). Per germline, CDR1 GTSNPN and CDR2 SVGIG (reference sequence). With 5 bases removed from V and 1 base from J, the gap between germline ends came to 11 bases. The CDR3 spans 13 residues.

The chain recombines TRBV11-2 with TRBJ1-2; D is unclear. Germline CDR1 and CDR2: SGHAT and FQNNGV. The CDR3 extends over 12 amino acids. The V and J ends lost 4 bases and 4 bases respectively, with 7 bases between them. This CDR3 is CASSSRGYGYTF. The CDR3, as DNA: TGTGCCAGCAGCTCCCGGGGCTATGGCTACACCTTC.

The chain carries TRBV9 and TRBJ2-1, with D possibly being TRBD2 (6 bases). Germline CDR1 is SGDLS and CDR2 is YYNGEE. V lost 0 bases, J lost 4 bases, and 14 bases lay in between. The CDR3 spans 16 residues. Here the CDR3 reads CASSVGGGGGYNEQFF. In DNA, the CDR3 is TGTGCCAGCAGCGTAGGGGGAGGTGGGGGTTACAATGAGCAGTTCTTC.

V usage is TRBV2 and J usage is TRBJ1-2, with 9 nucleotides matching TRBD1. Germline V gene sequence: CDR1 SNHLY, CDR2 FYNNEI. The CDR3 runs to 14 residues. V shed 5 bases and J 4 bases; nucleotides not matched to a gene: 5. CDR3 DNA sequence: TGTGCCAGCAGTACCGAGGGACAGGGCTATGGCTACACCTTC. Protein product: CASSTEGQGYGYTF.

In this sample, this clone turned up once. This chain uses TRBV5-6 with TRBJ1-1; D unclear. Trimming took 0 bases from V and 0 from J, leaving 9 bases between them. The CDR3 is made up of 15 amino acids. Germline CDR1 and CDR2: SGHDT and YYEEEE. The CDR3 here is CASSLARLMNTEAFF. The DNA of the CDR3 is TGTGCCAGCAGCTTGGCCAGGTTAATGAACACTGAAGCTTTCTTT.

This chain links TRBV27 with TRBJ2-3; no clear D gene. V was pared by 5 bases and J by 6 bases, with 12 bases between. The CDR3 totals 13 residues. CDR1 is MNHEY, CDR2 SMNVEV, per germline (reference sequence). The DNA for the CDR3 is TGTGCCAGCAGTAAAACTTGGCGGGATACGCAGTATTTT. Residues: CASSKTWRDTQYF.